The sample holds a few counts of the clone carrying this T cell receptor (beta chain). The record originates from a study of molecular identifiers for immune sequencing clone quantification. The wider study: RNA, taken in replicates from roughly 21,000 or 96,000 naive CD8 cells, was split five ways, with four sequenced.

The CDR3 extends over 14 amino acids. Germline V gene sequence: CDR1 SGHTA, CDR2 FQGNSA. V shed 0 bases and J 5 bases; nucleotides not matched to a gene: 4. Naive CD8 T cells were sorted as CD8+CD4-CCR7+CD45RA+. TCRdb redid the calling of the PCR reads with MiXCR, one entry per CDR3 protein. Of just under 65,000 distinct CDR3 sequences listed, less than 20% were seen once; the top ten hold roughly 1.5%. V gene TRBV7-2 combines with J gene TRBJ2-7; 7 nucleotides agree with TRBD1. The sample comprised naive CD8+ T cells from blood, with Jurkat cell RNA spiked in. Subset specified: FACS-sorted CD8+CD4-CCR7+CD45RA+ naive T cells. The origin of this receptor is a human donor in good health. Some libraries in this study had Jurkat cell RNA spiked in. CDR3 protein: CASSLALTGNEQYF. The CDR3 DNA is TGTGCCAGCAGCTTAGCCCTGACAGGGAACGAGCAGTACTTC.